This T cell receptor (beta chain) was retrieved from a study of response to subunit inactivated influenza vaccine. TCRdb itself ran the RT-PCR reads through MiXCR, one entry per CDR3 protein. The data show some 500,000 distinct CDR3 sequences, approximately 15% seen once. Trimming cost V 4 bases and J 3 bases, with 16 bases left between them. In germline, CDR1 is SGDLS, CDR2 YYNGEE. The CDR3 consists of 15 residues. The specimen was CD4+ T cells sorted from PBMCs, collected less than 30 months after vaccination. This sequence joins TRBV9 and TRBJ1-1; possible D gene TRBD1, 5 bases. The receptor's source is a man aged 45 to 70 who received an inactivated influenza vaccine. CDR3 region: CASSPRKGVHTEAFF. The DNA of the CDR3 is TGTGCCAGCAGCCCCCGTAAAGGGGTCCACACTGAAGCTTTCTTT.